Given below is one TCR beta chain in context. It lacks a known antigen. Base-call qualities are not available, and no considerably larger clone is one nucleotide away. The data belong to a study of OX40 agonist ivuxolimab in advanced cancers. Regarding the research as a whole: Ivuxolimab was a fully human IgG2 agonistic monoclonal antibody targeting the costimulatory receptor OX40 (CD134). Intravenous ivuxolimab was administered to patients every 2 weeks at six dose levels: 0.01, 0.1, 0.3, 1.5, 3 and 10 mg/kg. Of the approximately 50 dose-escalation patients, hepatocellular carcinoma was present in about 20, melanoma in approximately 15, renal cell carcinoma in 9 and head and neck cancer in 9. In the dose-escalation cohort, 82.7% of patients were male, and the mean age was roughly 60 years with a range of 23 to 79. Patients were allowed to have had prior anti-PD-1, anti-PD-L1 or anti-CTLA-4 therapy, and around two fifths of the dose-escalation patients had been treated with checkpoint inhibitors. Three dose-escalation patients achieved partial responses, one with hepatocellular carcinoma and two with cutaneous melanoma. The purpose of peripheral TCRbeta sequencing was to test whether ivuxolimab changed TCR sequence diversity and led to clonal T-cell expansion. The paper reports the monotherapy dose-escalation portion (N of about 54 patients) of the phase I ivuxolimab trial.

Patients with autoimmune disease history or receiving systemic immunosuppression were excluded from the trial. Peripheral blood for TCR sequencing was drawn from every dose cohort at baseline, at cycle 4 day 1 and at cycle 7 day 1. Samples came from an open-label, multicenter, first-in-human phase I dose-escalation trial of ivuxolimab. The trial enrolled adults with locally advanced or metastatic head and neck squamous cell, hepatocellular, melanoma or renal cell carcinoma. Before TCR sequencing, CD4+ and CD8+ T cells were separately sorted from peripheral blood. The CDR3, cysteine through phenylalanine, is 13 amino acids long. Only the CDR3 DNA stays, 39 bases, in frame from base 1. Per the germline V gene, SGHTA is the CDR1 and FQGNSA is the CDR2. Cut back by 5 bases and 5 bases, the V and J ends lie 13 bases apart. General conclusions and limits of the study: On average, CD8+ T cells showed more expanded clones than CD4+ T cells after ivuxolimab. Low levels of normalized T-cell clonal expansion were also seen in some nonresponding patients. In the 0.1-3.0 mg/kg groups, partial responders had among the lowest normalized peripheral clonal expansion, particularly in CD8+ T cells. Antigen specificity was not determined for the clonally expanded peripheral T cells. Clonal expansion of both CD4+ and CD8+ blood T cells was observed from baseline to week 6 at doses 0.1 to 3.0 mg/kg.

Genomic DNA was extracted from sorted cells for sequencing of the TCRbeta CDR3 region. TCRbeta CDR3 regions were sequenced using the immunoSEQ Assay. What TCRdb holds here is the immuneACCESS table cut down to in-frame rearrangements. Part of the clones is not present; checked against another copy, under half of the missing clones reflect an unresolved V gene, and the others are unexplained. Present in this sample are some 77,000 clones, 75% to 90% of which were seen just once. Roughly 2.2% of the sample belongs to the ten largest clones. Recombination joined TRBV7-2 with TRBJ2-7, with a weak D call of TRBD1 (6 bases match). The sample here was CD4+ or CD8+ T cells sorted from blood, taken in a trial of the OX40 agonist ivuxolimab. This TCR was sampled from an adult with an advanced solid tumor such as melanoma, head and neck, liver or kidney cancer. The bases read TGTGCCAGCAGCGCGACAGGTTTAGACGAGCAGTACTTC. Its amino acids are CASSATGLDEQYF.